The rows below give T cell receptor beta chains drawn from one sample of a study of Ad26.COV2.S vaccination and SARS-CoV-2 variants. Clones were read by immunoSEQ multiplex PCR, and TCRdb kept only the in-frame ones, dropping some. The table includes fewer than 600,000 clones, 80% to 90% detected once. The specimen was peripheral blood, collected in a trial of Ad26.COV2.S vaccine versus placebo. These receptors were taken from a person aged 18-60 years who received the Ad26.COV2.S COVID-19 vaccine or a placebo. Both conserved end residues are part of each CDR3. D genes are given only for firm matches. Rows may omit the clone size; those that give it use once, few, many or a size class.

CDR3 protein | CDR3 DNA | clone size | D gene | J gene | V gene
CASSWGQALMNTEAFF | TGTGCCAGCAGCTGGGGACAGGCCCTTATGAACACTGAAGCTTTCTTT | . | TRBD1 | TRBJ1-1 | TRBV7-2
CASLYTPGQGSYTF | TGTGCCTCCTTATACACCCCGGGACAGGGAAGCTACACCTTC | . | TRBD1 | TRBJ1-2 | TRBV6-5
CASSSLLGQGAFGYTF | TGTGCCAGCAGTTCTCTCCTCGGACAGGGGGCGTTTGGCTACACCTTC | . | TRBD1 | TRBJ1-2 | TRBV6-6
CASTLAGENNEQFF | TGTGCCAGCACTCTAGCGGGAGAGAACAATGAGCAGTTCTTC | . | TRBD2 | TRBJ2-1 | TRBV2
CASSQWGHLNTEAFF | TGTGCCAGCAGCCAGTGGGGACATCTCAACACTGAAGCTTTCTTT | once | . | TRBJ1-1 | TRBV14
CASSLGGQVPLETQYF | TGTGCCAGCAGCTTGGGCGGACAGGTACCTCTGGAGACCCAGTACTTC | . | TRBD1 | TRBJ2-5 | TRBV5-8
CSVGGTEKETQYF | TGCAGCGTTGGGGGGACGGAAAAAGAGACCCAGTACTTC | few | . | TRBJ2-5 | TRBV29-1
CATRQTGSYEQYF | TGTGCCACGCGTCAGACAGGGTCCTACGAGCAGTACTTC | . | TRBD1 | TRBJ2-7 | TRBV12-3/TRBV12-4
CASSPGAHNEKLFF | TGTGCCAGCAGCCCAGGGGCTCATAATGAAAAACTGTTTTTT | . | . | TRBJ1-4 | TRBV7-2
CASSLGTGLYGYTF | TGTGCCAGCAGCTTAGGGACAGGCTTATATGGCTACACCTTC | . | TRBD1 | TRBJ1-2 | TRBV7-3
CASSLSTRPNEQYF | TGTGCCAGCAGTTTGAGCACTAGACCCAACGAGCAGTACTTC | . | . | TRBJ2-7 | TRBV28
CASKNKTGPANQPQHF | TGTGCCAGCAAGAACAAGACAGGACCAGCAAATCAGCCCCAGCATTTT | . | . | TRBJ1-5 | TRBV2
CASSPDRRTTEAFF | TGTGCCAGCAGTCCAGACAGGAGGACAACTGAAGCTTTCTTT | . | . | TRBJ1-1 | TRBV27
CASSLGTSGRVEQFF | TGTGCCAGCAGCTTAGGGACTAGCGGGAGGGTTGAGCAGTTCTTC | . | TRBD2 | TRBJ2-1 | TRBV11-2
CASSIAQTVFNEKLFF | TGTGCCAGTAGTATAGCTCAGACGGTCTTTAATGAAAAACTGTTTTTT | . | . | TRBJ1-4 | TRBV19
CASSDGRGGPSF | TGTGCCAGCAGTGATGGTCGGGGGGGCCCCAGCTTC | . | TRBD2 | TRBJ2-7 | TRBV6-1
CATTLPEADTQYF | TGTGCCACCACGCTCCCGGAGGCAGATACGCAGTATTTT | . | . | TRBJ2-3 | TRBV15
CASSYSRLAGGPSDTQYF | TGTGCCAGCAGTTACTCCCGACTAGCGGGAGGCCCCTCAGATACGCAGTATTTT | . | TRBD2 | TRBJ2-3 | TRBV6-2/TRBV6-3
CASSLGWDQPQHF | TGTGCCAGCAGCTTGGGGTGGGATCAGCCCCAGCATTTT | . | . | TRBJ1-5 | TRBV11-2
CASSAQGAPPYEQYF | TGTGCCAGCAGTGCCCAGGGGGCTCCTCCCTACGAGCAGTACTTC | . | TRBD1 | TRBJ2-7 | TRBV28
CASSQGYVAGDSSYNEQFF | TGTGCCAGCAGCCAAGGATATGTGGCGGGAGATAGCTCCTACAATGAGCAGTTCTTC | . | TRBD2 | TRBJ2-1 | TRBV4-2
CASAQGQRYNSPLHF | TGTGCCAGCGCTCAGGGACAACGGTATAATTCACCCCTCCACTTT | . | . | TRBJ1-6 | TRBV6-5
CASSEALLAGELFF | TGTGCCAGCAGTGAAGCGCTTCTAGCCGGGGAGCTGTTTTTT | . | . | TRBJ2-2 | TRBV2
CASSPGQPYGYTF | TGTGCCAGCAGCCCGGGACAGCCCTATGGCTACACCTTC | . | TRBD1 | TRBJ1-2 | TRBV9
CASSRSGLAGRVFPDTQYF | TGTGCCAGCAGCCGATCCGGACTAGCGGGTCGTGTGTTCCCAGATACGCAGTATTTT | . | TRBD2 | TRBJ2-3 | TRBV7-9